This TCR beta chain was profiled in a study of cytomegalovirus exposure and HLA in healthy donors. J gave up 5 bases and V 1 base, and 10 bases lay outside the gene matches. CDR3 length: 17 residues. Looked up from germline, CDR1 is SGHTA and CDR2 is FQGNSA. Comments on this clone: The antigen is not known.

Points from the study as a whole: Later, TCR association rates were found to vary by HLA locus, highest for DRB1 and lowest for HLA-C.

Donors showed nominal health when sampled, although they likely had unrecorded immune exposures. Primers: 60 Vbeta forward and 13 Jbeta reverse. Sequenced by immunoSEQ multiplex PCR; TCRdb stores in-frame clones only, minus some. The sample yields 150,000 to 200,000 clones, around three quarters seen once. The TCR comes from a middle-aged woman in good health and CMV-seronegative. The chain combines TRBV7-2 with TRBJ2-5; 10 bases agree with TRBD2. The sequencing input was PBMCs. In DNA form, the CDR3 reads TGTGCCAGCAGCTTAGGTCCTCTAGCGGGAGTGGTCGAGACCCAGTACTTC. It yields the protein CASSLGPLAGVVETQYF.